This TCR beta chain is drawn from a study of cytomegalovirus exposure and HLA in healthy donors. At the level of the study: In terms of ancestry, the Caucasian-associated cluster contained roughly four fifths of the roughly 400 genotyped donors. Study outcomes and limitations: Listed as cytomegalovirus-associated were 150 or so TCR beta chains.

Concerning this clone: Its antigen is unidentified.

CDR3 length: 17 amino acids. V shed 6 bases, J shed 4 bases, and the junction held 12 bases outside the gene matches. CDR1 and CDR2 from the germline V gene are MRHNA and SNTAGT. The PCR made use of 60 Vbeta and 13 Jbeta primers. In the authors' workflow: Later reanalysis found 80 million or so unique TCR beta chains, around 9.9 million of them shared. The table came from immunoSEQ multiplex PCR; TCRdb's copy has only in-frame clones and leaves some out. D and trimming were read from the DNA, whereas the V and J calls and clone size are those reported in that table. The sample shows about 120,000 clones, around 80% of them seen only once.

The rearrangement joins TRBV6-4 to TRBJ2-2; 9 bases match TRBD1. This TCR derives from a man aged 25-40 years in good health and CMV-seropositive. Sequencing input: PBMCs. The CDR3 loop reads CASRPRPGQGSTGELFF. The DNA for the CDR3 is TGTGCCAGCAGACCCAGACCGGGACAGGGTTCCACCGGGGAGCTGTTTTTT.